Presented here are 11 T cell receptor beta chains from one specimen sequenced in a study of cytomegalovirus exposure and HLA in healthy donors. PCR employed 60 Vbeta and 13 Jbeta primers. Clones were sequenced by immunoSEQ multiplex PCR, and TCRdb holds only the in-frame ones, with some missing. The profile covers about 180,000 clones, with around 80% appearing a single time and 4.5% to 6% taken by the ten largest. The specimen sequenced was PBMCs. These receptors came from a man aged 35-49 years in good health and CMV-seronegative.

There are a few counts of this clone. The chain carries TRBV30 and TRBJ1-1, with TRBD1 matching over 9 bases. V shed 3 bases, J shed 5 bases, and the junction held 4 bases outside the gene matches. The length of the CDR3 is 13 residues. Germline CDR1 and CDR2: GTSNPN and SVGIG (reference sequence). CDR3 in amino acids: CAWRGDRVTEAFF. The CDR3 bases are TGTGCCTGGAGGGGGGACAGGGTGACTGAAGCTTTCTTT.

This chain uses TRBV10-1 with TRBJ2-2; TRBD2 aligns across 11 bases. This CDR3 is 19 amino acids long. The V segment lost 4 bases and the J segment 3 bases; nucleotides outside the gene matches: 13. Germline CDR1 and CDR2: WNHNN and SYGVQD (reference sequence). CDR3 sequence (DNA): TGCGCCAGCAGTGGGGCTAGCGGGGGGAGTCGACTAGACACCGGGGAGCTGTTTTTT. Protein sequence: CASSGASGGSRLDTGELFF.

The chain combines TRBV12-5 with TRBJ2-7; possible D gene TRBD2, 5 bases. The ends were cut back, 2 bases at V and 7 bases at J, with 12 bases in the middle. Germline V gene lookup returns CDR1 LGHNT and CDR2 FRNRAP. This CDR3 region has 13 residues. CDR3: CASGLSGVREQYF. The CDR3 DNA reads TGTGCTAGTGGTTTGTCCGGGGTAAGGGAGCAGTACTTC.

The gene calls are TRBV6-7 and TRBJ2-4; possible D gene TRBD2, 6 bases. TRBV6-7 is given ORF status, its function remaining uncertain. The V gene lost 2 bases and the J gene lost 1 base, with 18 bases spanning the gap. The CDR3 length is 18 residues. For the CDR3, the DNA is TGTGCCAGCAGTTACGGGACCAGGGATGGGGGGGCCAAAAACATTCAGTACTTC. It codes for CASSYGTRDGGAKNIQYF.

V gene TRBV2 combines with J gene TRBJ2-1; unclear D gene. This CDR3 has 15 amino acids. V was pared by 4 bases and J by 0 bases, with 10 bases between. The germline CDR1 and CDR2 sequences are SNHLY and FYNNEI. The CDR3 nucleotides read TGTGCCAGCAGTGGTTTGGTTAGCTCCTACAATGAGCAGTTCTTC. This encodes CASSGLVSSYNEQFF.

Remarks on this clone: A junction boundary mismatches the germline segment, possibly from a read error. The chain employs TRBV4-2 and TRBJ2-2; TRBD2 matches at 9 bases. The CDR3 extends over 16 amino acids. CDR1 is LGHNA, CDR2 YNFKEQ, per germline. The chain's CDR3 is CASTQAASGVTGELFF. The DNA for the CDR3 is TGTGCCAGCACCCAAGCCGCTAGCGGGGTCACCGGGGAGCTGTTTTTT.

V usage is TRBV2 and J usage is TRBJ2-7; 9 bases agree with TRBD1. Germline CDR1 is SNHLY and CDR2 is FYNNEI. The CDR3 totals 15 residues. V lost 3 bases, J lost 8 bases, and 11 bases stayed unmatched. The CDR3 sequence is CASSDLGQGGKKQYF. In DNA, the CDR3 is TGTGCCAGCAGTGACCTGGGACAGGGCGGAAAAAAGCAGTACTTC.

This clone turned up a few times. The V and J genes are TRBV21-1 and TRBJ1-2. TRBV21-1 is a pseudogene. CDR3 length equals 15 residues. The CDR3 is CASSKGSERDYGYTF. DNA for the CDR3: TGTGCCAGCAGCAAAGGGTCAGAGAGGGACTATGGCTACACCTTC.

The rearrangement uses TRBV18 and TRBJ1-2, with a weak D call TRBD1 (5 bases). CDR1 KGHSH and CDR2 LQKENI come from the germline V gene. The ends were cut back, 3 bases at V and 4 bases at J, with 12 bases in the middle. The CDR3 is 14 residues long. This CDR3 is CASSPLGGGYGYTF. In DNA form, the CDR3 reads TGTGCCAGCTCACCCCTCGGCGGGGGCTATGGCTACACCTTC.

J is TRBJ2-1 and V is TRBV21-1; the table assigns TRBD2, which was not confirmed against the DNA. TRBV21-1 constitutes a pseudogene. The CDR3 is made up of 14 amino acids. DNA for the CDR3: TGTGCCAGCACCAGGGGACTAGCGGGTAATGAGCAGTTCTTC. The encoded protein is CASTRGLAGNEQFF.

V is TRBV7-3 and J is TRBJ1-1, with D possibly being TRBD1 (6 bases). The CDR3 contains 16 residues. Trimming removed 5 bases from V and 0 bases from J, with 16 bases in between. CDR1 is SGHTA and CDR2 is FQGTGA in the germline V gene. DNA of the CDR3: TGTGCCAGCAGCCAGGGGCATTCCGGGATGAACACTGAAGCTTTCTTT. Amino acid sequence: CASSQGHSGMNTEAFF.